This T cell receptor (beta chain) was identified in a study of T cells in Graves' hyperthyroidism and ophthalmopathy. Study-wide points: Median prediction lead before ophthalmopathy onset was about 6.7 months with the model. Most thyroid-expanded clonotypes above 0.001 were also found in blood. In simple terms, a model built on 13 V-J features told ophthalmopathy apart from stable hyperthyroidism.

The PBMCs were taken from under 12 ml of fresh peripheral blood. The CDR3 runs to 14 residues. Germline assignment: CDR1 SNHLY and CDR2 FYNNEI. J was trimmed by 4 bases and V by 8 bases; bases with no gene match: 4. Amplified regions were TCR beta CDR3 sequences from RNA transcripts. With the HTBI primer set, the TCR CDR3 went through a first round of RT-PCR. TCRdb ran MiXCR on the multiplex PCR reads and lists one entry per CDR3 protein. The table records about 560,000 distinct CDR3 sequences, 16% of them present only once. This clonotype was counted ten times or more. The antigen is unknown. The V gene is TRBV2, the J gene TRBJ2-1, with 11 bases lining up with TRBD2. This sequence was found in a woman under 30 with Graves' hyperthyroidism. The source material was blood. This chain's CDR3 is CASHSGRAYNEQFF. The CDR3, as DNA: TGTGCCAGCCATAGCGGGAGGGCGTACAATGAGCAGTTCTTC.